This TCR beta chain emerged from a study of blood T cell repertoires in COVID-19. About the study: T cells, B-cell-depleted T cells, or PBMCs provided the cDNA or gDNA that served as material.

Sequencing used immunoSEQ multiplex PCR; TCRdb keeps in-frame clones, though not all of them. The data show about 36,000 clones, with about nine tenths seen just once and 4.8% held by the top ten. Deletions cut 0 bases from V and 0 bases from J, with 8 bases between. The CDR3 covers 15 residues. This TCR came from a human donor in a cohort sampled during active COVID-19. V gene TRBV23-1 combines with J gene TRBJ1-2; no clear D. TRBV23-1 is an ORF; its function is uncertain. The sequencing input was peripheral blood. This CDR3 reads CASSQSLNTNYGYTF. In DNA, the CDR3 is TGCGCCAGCAGTCAATCTCTAAATACTAACTATGGCTACACCTTC.